These 11 T cell receptor beta chains were sequenced from one sample in a study of OX40 agonist ivuxolimab in advanced cancers. Clones were read by immunoSEQ multiplex PCR, and TCRdb kept only the in-frame ones, dropping some. Of around 94,000 clones in the sample, roughly nine tenths were seen once. Sequences were derived from CD4+ or CD8+ T cells sorted from blood, sampled in a trial of the OX40 agonist ivuxolimab. The origin of the receptors is an adult with an advanced solid tumor such as melanoma, head and neck, liver or kidney cancer.

The V and J genes are TRBV5-5 and TRBJ1-2, with 7 bases that match TRBD1. The CDR3 covers 13 residues. Looked up from germline, CDR1 is SGHKS and CDR2 is YYEKEE (reference sequence). V dropped 4 bases and J dropped 4; count of bases not matched to a gene: 4. The CDR3 sequence is CASSQTGTYGYTF. CDR3 in DNA: TGTGCCAGCAGCCAGACAGGGACCTATGGCTACACCTTC.

This clone has just one count. The chain recombines TRBV7-2 with TRBJ2-7; 9 nucleotides match TRBD1. CDR1 is SGHTA, CDR2 FQGNSA, per germline. Trimming took 5 bases from V and 3 from J; bases not matched to a gene: 8. CDR3 size: 15 residues. The DNA for the CDR3 is TGTGCCAGCAGCCCCACAGGGGGCGGCGTCTACGAGCAGTACTTC. This sequence encodes CASSPTGGGVYEQYF.

The J gene is TRBJ1-1, the V gene TRBV2; the D gene is possibly TRBD1 (5 bases). The CDR3 covers 12 residues. The V and J ends lost 4 bases and 4 bases respectively, with 7 bases between them. CDR1 SNHLY and CDR2 FYNNEI come from the germline V gene. Written as DNA, the CDR3 is TGTGCCAGCAGTGCAGGGAGCACTGAAGCTTTCTTT. This sequence encodes CASSAGSTEAFF.

The chain links TRBV5-4 to TRBJ1-2, with 9 bases fitting TRBD1. Germline CDR1 SGHNT, CDR2 YYREEE (reference sequence). This CDR3 contains 13 residues. V gave up 0 bases and J gave up 8 bases; unmatched junction bases: 2. CDR3: CASSLGTGVGYTF. The CDR3 bases are TGTGCCAGCAGCTTGGGGACAGGGGTGGGCTACACCTTC. The variable domain in full, completed from reference TRBV5-4 and TRBJ1-2, reads ETGVTQSPTHLIKTRGQQVTLRCSSQSGHNTVSWYQQALGQGPQFIFQYYREEENGRGNFPPRFSGLQFPNYSSELNVNALELDDSALYLCASSLGTGVGYTFGSGTRLTVV.

J is TRBJ2-1 and V is TRBV5-4; a weak D match, TRBD2 (6 bases). Trimming removed 4 bases from V and 0 bases from J, with 11 bases in between. Germline CDR1 SGHNT, CDR2 YYREEE (reference sequence). The CDR3 loop spans 15 amino acids. The DNA of the CDR3 is TGTGCCAGCAGCCGTAGCGGAAGCTCCTACAATGAGCAGTTCTTC. Its translation is CASSRSGSSYNEQFF.

The chain links TRBV5-5 to TRBJ2-7, with D perhaps TRBD1 or TRBD2 (5 bases each). The CDR3 length is 14 residues. V lost 2 bases and J 5 bases, leaving 14 bases between the germline ends. In germline, CDR1 is SGHKS, CDR2 YYEKEE (reference sequence). CDR3 nucleotides: TGTGCCAGCAGCTTTCGTTGGGACCTCCACGAGCAGTACTTC. It translates to CASSFRWDLHEQYF.

The chain carries TRBV5-8 and TRBJ2-3; 8 bases align to TRBD2. The ends lost 1 base at V and 0 bases at J; junction bases unmatched: 13. The germline CDR1 and CDR2 sequences are SGHTS and YDEGEE. This CDR3 has 19 residues. CDR3 sequence (DNA): TGTGCCAGCAGCTTGAGTTCCCTAGCGGGTATTCTTAGCACAGATACGCAGTATTTT. Encoded protein: CASSLSSLAGILSTDTQYF.

This chain links TRBV12-5 with TRBJ2-5; D is perhaps TRBD1 (6 bases). Trimming pared 3 bases from V and 1 base from J, leaving 24 bases between. Per germline, CDR1 LGHNT and CDR2 FRNRAP. The CDR3 is made up of 19 amino acids. The CDR3 nucleotides read TGTGCTAGTGGTTTCCCAGATTGGGTAAACCGGGACACCCAAGAGACCCAGTACTTC. This gives the protein CASGFPDWVNRDTQETQYF.

V usage is TRBV15 and J usage is TRBJ2-7, with D hard to call. The germline gives CDR1 LNHNV, CDR2 YYDKDF (reference sequence). Trimming cost V 4 bases and J 4 bases, with 11 bases left between them. The CDR3 is 13 residues long. The CDR3, as DNA: TGTGCCACCAGCATAGTAGGTTCATACGAGCAGTACTTC. Encoded protein: CATSIVGSYEQYF.

The chain carries TRBV27 and TRBJ2-7; the match to TRBD1 covers 7 bases. With V trimmed by 5 bases and J by 2 bases, 9 bases remained unmatched. This CDR3 contains 15 residues. Germline V lookup: CDR1 MNHEY, CDR2 SMNVEV (reference sequence). The CDR3 here is CASSPWGTVTYEQYF. The CDR3, as DNA: TGTGCCAGCAGTCCCTGGGGGACAGTAACCTACGAGCAGTACTTC.

V gene TRBV15 combines with J gene TRBJ1-6, with a tentative D call TRBD1 (5 bases). The CDR3 consists of 14 residues. Trimming removed 4 bases at V and 7 bases at J, with 11 bases between. Germline CDR1 reads LNHNV; CDR2 reads YYDKDF (reference sequence). Here the CDR3 reads CATSTRGKNSPLHF. CDR3 coding DNA: TGTGCCACCAGCACCCGGGGCAAGAATTCACCCCTCCACTTT.